This TCR beta chain was identified in a study of blood T cell repertoires in COVID-19 (dated by TCRdb to the early 2020s). About the full investigation: Samples covering the acute and convalescent phases of COVID-19 were provided by collaborators in the United States, Italy and Spain. The material from the prospective study consisted of cDNA or gDNA derived from T cells, B-cell-depleted T cells, or PBMCs. Subjects who had been exposed to COVID-19, were actively infected with it, or had recovered from it provided the deeply sampled blood TCRbeta repertoires that made up the dataset. The repertoires were made available in a free public database intended to serve as a resource for research on the immune response to SARS-CoV-2. The samples were drawn from two sources: the first 160 participants of the ongoing ImmuneRACE study, and approximately 1,300 subjects contributed by 6 global collaborators. A de-identified subject ID, COVID-19 status, age in years and sex were almost always included in the sample metadata. Where HLA class I and class II types were available, the types were taken from metadata supplied by the sample provider, not from assay-based typing.

TCRbeta CDR3 regions were amplified from genomic DNA using the immunoSEQ Assay, a bias-controlled multiplex PCR. The study's processing was this. Nucleated cell counts per sample were estimated from amplification of reference gene primers within the assay. Sequence reads were collapsed and filtered to measure the absolute abundance of every unique TCRbeta CDR3 rearrangement. Productive Simpson clonality was computed per sample as the square root of Simpson's diversity index over productive rearrangements. Entries here come from immuneACCESS through TCRdb and include only in-frame sequences with V and J called. Some clones fail to appear in such tables; in the studies checked, an unresolved V gene covers under half of the shortfall, and the cause of the remainder is unknown. V, J and clone size derive from that table, while D and trimming were established from the DNA sequence. This sample lists tens of thousands of clones; roughly 87% were detected once. The ten largest clones represent around 0.52% of the sample.

In Seattle, one collaborating source enrolled patients while the infection was active and tracked those patients longitudinally over the course of disease. Collaborating institutions collected whole blood in K2EDTA tubes following their own protocols. For TCRbeta analysis, collaborators shipped samples in one of three forms: frozen whole blood, isolated PBMCs, or DNA extracted from either of those sample types. This clone was seen just once. Its antigen is not yet known. The sample holds no much larger clone one base away, and base qualities are not on file. The research as a whole found: The amount of clinical and demographic metadata varied by source and participant and was provided uncurated.

CDR1 is given as LNHDA and CDR2 as SQIVND, both from the germline V gene (reference sequence). V and J are trimmed by 1 base and 7 bases, and the gene matches miss 7 bases of the junction. Including cysteine and phenylalanine, the CDR3 has 16 amino acids. Only the CDR3 portion is preserved as DNA: 48 bases, with reading frame beginning at the first base. Sequenced input: peripheral blood. The receptor chain draws on TRBV19 and TRBJ2-2; 9 junctional bases match TRBD2. The receptor's source is a man aged 50 to 59 with COVID-19, enrolled during active disease. In nucleotides, the sequence is TGTGCCAGTAGTATAGTGGCGGGAGGGTCTGACGGGGAGCTGTTTTTT. Its product reads: CASSIVAGGSDGELFF.